This T cell receptor (beta chain) derives from a study of cytomegalovirus exposure and HLA in healthy donors. Both 60 Vbeta primers and 13 Jbeta primers went into the PCR. TCRdb's table, derived via immunoSEQ multiplex PCR, lists solely in-frame clones and lacks some. The table has about 200,000 clones, around 74% seen once. The J segment lost 0 bases and the V segment lost 4 bases, leaving 9 bases of the junction unmatched. Per the germline V gene, CDR1 is MNHEY and CDR2 is SMNVEV (reference sequence). This CDR3 contains 18 residues. Findings of the study overall: Reported findings show TCR beta sequences accurately forecast HLA-A and HLA-B alleles in most subjects. A few chains linked to CMV were shown in vitro to be specific for CMV antigens. Earlier analysis yielded a pattern in which most TCR beta V segments were productive about 87% or about 30% of the time.

A word on this clone: Its antigen is not known.

The source material was PBMCs. The rearrangement joins TRBV27 to TRBJ2-3; 11 positions agree with TRBD2. The TCR sequence derives from a girl aged 10 to 17 in good health and CMV-seropositive. The CDR3 here is CASSSLTSGAASTDTQYF. CDR3 nucleotides: TGTGCCAGCAGTTCATTGACTAGCGGGGCTGCTAGCACAGATACGCAGTATTTT.